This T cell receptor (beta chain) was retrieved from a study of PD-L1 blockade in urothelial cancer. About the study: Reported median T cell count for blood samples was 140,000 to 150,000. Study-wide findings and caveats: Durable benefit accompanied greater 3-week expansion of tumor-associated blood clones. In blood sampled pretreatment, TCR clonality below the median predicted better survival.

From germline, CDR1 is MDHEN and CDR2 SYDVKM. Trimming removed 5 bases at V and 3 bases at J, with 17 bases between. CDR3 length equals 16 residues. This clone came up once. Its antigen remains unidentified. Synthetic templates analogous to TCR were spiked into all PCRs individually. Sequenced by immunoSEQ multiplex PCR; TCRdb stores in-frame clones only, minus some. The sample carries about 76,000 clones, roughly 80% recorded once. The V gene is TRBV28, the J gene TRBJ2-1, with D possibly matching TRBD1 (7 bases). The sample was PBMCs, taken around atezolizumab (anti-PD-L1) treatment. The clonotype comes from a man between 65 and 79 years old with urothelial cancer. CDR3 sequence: CASSRSQGGDYNEQFF. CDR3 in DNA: TGTGCCAGCAGTCGCTCTCAGGGGGGAGACTACAATGAGCAGTTCTTC.